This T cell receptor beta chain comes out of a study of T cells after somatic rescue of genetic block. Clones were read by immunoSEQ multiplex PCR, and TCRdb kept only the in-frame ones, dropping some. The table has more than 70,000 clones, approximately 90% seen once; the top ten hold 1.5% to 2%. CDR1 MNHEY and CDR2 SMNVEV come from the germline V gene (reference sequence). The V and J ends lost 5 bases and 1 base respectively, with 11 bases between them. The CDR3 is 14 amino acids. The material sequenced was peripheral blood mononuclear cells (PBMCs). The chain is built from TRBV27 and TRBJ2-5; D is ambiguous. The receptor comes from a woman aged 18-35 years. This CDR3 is CASSLLRGQETQYF. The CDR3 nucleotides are TGTGCCAGCAGTCTCCTTCGCGGCCAAGAGACCCAGTACTTC.